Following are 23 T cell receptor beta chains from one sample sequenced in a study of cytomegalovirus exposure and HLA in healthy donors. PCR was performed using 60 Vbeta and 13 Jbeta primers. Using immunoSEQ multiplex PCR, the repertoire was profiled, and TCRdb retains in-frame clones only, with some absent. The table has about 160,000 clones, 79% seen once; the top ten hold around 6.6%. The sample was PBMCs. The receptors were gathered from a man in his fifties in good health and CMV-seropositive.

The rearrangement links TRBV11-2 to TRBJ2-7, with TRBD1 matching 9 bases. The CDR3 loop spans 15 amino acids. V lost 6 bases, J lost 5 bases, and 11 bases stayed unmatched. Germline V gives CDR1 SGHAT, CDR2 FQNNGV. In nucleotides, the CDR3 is TGTGCCAGCAGACATCCTGGGACAGGGACGAACGAGCAGTACTTC. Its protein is CASRHPGTGTNEQYF.

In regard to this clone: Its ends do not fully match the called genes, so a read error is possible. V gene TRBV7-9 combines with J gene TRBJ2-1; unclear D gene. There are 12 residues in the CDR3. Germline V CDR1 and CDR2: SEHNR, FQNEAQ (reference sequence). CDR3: CSSSPSYNEQFF. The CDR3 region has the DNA TGTTCCAGCAGCCCTTCCTACAATGAGCAGTTCTTC.

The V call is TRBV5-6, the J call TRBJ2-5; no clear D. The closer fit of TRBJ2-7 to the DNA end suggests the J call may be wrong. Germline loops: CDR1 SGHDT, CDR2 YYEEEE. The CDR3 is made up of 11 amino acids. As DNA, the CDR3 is TGTGCCAGCAGCTTGAACTCCGAGCAGTACTTC. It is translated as CASSLNSEQYF.

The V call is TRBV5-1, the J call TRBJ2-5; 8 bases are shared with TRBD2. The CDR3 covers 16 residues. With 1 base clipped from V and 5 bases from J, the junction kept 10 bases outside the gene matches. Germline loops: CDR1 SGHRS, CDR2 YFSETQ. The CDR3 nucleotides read TGCGCCAGCAGCTTGTTAGCGGGGACCGCCTTGGAGACCCAGTACTTC. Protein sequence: CASSLLAGTALETQYF.

CDR3 in DNA: TGTGCCAGCAGTGTGGGGCGGAATTCACCCCTCCACTTT. Translated: CASSVGRNSPLHF. V usage is TRBV6-1 and J usage is TRBJ1-6, with a possible D match to TRBD1 (5 bases). The CDR3 spans 13 residues. Trimming cost V 4 bases and J 7 bases, with 8 bases left between them. Germline values: CDR1 MNHNS, CDR2 SASEGT.

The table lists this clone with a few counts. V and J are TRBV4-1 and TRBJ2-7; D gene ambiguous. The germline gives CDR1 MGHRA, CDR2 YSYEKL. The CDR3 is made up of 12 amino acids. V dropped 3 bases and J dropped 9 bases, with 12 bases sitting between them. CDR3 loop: CASSHPLSLQYF. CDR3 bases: TGCGCCAGCAGCCACCCCTTGAGTTTGCAGTACTTC.

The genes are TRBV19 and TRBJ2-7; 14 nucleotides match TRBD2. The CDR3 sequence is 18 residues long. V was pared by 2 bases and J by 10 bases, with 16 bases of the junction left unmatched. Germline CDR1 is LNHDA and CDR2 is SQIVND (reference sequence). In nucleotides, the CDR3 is TGTGCCAGTAGTATACAAACGGGACTAGCGGGAGCAACCTACGGCCAGTACTTC. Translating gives CASSIQTGLAGATYGQYF.

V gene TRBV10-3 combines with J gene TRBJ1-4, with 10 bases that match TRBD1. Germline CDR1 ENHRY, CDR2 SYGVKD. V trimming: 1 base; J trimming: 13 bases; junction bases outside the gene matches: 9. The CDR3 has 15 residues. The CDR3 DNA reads TGTGCCATCAGTGAGTTAGGAGGGACAGGGGCTCGACTGTTTTTT. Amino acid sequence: CAISELGGTGARLFF.

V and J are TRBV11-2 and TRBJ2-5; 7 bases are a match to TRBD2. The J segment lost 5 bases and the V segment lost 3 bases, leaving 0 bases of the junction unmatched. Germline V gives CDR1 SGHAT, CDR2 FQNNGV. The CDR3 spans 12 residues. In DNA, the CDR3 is TGTGCCAGCAGCTTCGGGGGGGAGACCCAGTACTTC. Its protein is CASSFGGETQYF.

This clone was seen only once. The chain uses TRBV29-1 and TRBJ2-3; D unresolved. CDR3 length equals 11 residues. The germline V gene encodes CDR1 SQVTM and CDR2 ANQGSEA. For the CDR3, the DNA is TGCCAAATCAAAGATGAGGATACGCAGTATTTT. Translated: CQIKDEDTQYF.

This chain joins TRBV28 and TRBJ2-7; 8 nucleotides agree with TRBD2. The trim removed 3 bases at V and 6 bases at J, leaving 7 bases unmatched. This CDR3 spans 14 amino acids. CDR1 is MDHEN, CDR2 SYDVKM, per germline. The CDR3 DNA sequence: TGTGCCAGCAGTTTGTCCGGGAGGGCCCTCGAGCAGTACTTC. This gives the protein CASSLSGRALEQYF.

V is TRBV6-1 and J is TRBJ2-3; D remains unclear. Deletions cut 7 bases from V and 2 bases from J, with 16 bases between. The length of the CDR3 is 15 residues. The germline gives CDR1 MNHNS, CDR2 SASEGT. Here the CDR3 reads CASTTGVSYTDTQYF. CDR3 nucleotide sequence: TGTGCCAGCACTACGGGTGTCTCTTACACAGATACGCAGTATTTT.

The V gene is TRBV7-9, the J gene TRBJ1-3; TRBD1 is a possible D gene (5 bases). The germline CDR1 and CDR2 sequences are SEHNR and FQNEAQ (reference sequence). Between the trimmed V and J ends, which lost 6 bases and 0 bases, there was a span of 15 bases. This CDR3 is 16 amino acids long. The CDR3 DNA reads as TGTGCCAGCAGGGGGGGTGGAGGGTACTCTGGAAACACCATATATTTT. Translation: CASRGGGGYSGNTIYF.

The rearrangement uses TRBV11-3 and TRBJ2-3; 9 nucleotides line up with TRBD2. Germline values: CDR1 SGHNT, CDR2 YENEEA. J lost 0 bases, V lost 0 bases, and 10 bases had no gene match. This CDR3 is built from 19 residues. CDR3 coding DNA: TGTGCCAGCAGCTTAGATGTCTCTAGCGGGGCAGGTAGCACAGATACGCAGTATTTT. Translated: CASSLDVSSGAGSTDTQYF.

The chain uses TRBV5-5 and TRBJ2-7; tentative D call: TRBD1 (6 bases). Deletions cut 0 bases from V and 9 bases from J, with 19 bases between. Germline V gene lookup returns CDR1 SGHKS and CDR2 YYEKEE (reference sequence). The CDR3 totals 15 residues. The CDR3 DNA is TGTGCCAGCAGCTTGGATCTACAGGGAGTATTCGGGCAGTACTTC. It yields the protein CASSLDLQGVFGQYF. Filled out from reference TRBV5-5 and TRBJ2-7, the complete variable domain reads DAGVTQSPTHLIKTRGQQVTLRCSPISGHKSVSWYQQVLGQGPQFIFQYYEKEERGRGNFPDRFSARQFPNYSSELNVNALLLGDSALYLCASSLDLQGVFGQYFGPGTRLTVT.

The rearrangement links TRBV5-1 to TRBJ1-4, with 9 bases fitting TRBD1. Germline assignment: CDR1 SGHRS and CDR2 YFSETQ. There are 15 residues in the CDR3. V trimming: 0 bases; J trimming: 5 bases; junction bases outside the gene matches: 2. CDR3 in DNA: TGCGCCAGCAGCTTGGACGGGACAGGGAATGAAAAACTGTTTTTT. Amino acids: CASSLDGTGNEKLFF.

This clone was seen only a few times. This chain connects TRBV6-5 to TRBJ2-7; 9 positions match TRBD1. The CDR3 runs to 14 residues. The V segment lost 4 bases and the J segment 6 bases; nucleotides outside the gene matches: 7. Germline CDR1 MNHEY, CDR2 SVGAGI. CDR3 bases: TGTGCCAGCAGTTCCGGGACAGGGTTCGCCGAGCAGTACTTC. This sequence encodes CASSSGTGFAEQYF.

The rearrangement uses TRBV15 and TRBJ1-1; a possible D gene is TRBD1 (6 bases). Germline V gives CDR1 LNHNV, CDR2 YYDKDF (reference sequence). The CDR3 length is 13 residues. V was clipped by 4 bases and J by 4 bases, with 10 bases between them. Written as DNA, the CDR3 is TGTGCCACCAGCACAGGGGCAGGCACTGAAGCTTTCTTT. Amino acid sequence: CATSTGAGTEAFF.

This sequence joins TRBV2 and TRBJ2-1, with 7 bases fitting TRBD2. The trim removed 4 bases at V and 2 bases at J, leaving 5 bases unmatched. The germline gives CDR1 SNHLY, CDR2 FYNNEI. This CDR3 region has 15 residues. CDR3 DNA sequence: TGTGCCAGCAGTGTTGGGGGAGGGCCCTACAATGAGCAGTTCTTC. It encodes CASSVGGGPYNEQFF.

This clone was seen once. This chain's CDR3 is CASSFGLAGAYEQYF. Here the CDR3 DNA reads TGCGCCAGCAGCTTTGGTTTAGCGGGGGCCTACGAGCAGTACTTC. This sequence joins TRBV5-1 and TRBJ2-7; 9 nucleotides align to TRBD2. Germline loops: CDR1 SGHRS, CDR2 YFSETQ. V was pared by 2 bases and J by 2 bases, with 5 bases of the junction left unmatched. The CDR3 extends over 15 amino acids.

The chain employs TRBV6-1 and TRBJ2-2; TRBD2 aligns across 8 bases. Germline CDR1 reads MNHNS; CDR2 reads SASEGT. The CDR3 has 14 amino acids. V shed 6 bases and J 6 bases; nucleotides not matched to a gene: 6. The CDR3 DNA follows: TGTGCCAGCAGGAGCGGGAGTGGGGCCGGGGAGCTGTTTTTT. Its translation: CASRSGSGAGELFF.

CDR3 nucleotide sequence: TGCAGCGTTGGCAGACTAGCGGGAGGGGTTAGCACAGATACGCAGTATTTT. This translates into CSVGRLAGGVSTDTQYF. The V call is TRBV29-1, the J call TRBJ2-3, with 14 bases fitting TRBD2. This CDR3 contains 17 residues. Per the germline V gene, CDR1 is SQVTM and CDR2 is ANQGSEA. V was pared by 4 bases and J by 0 bases, with 6 bases of the junction left unmatched.

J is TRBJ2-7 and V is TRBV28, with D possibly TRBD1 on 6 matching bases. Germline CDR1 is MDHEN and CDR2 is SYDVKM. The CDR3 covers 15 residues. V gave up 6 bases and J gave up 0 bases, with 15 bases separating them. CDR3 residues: CASSENRAISYEQYF. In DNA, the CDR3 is TGTGCCAGCAGCGAGAACAGGGCGATCTCCTACGAGCAGTACTTC.